This T cell receptor (beta chain) was identified during a study of naive and memory T cell subsets. Notes on the study in general: Diversity fell and Gini index rose from naive through CM, EM, EMRA. No ground truth validated the naive and memory repertoire findings. TCR counts from RNA may reflect activation-linked expression changes.

A note on this clonotype: Its target is not known.

The beta constant-region primer was an equimolar mix of two oligonucleotides covering TRBC1 and TRBC2. TCRdb processed the UMI-ligation and nested PCR reads anew with MiXCR; each CDR3 protein has one entry. The sample records 70,000 to 95,000 distinct CDR3 sequences, roughly 7% being singletons. The germline V gene has CDR1 MDHEN and CDR2 SYDVKM. The CDR3 loop spans 17 amino acids. V shed 3 bases and J shed 6 bases, with 21 bases lying between them. CD4+ T cell IFNgamma after overnight CMV lysate exposure gave donor CMV status. This clonotype was sampled from a human donor in good health. What was sequenced was central memory CD4+ T cells from blood. The genes are TRBV28 and TRBJ2-1; possible D gene TRBD2, 7 bases. CDR3 bases: TGTGCCAGCAGTTTTCCTAGGGCGGGGGCCCTTGGCAATGAGCAGTTCTTC. Translating it yields CASSFPRAGALGNEQFF.